This TCR beta chain was sequenced in a study of identical twins. General study findings and limits: Low generation probability was overrepresented in out-of-frame alpha sequences shared by twins. Beta out-of-frame sequences displayed a weaker excess of sharing between twins. Monozygotic twin pairs showed more out-of-frame TCR alpha sharing than models estimated.

TCRdb re-called the 5' RACE reads with MiXCR, one entry per CDR3 protein. This sample has about 150,000 distinct CDR3 sequences, with 3.5% found just once. This CDR3 is built from 15 residues. The germline gives CDR1 SSHAT, CDR2 FNYEAQ (reference sequence). V shed 5 bases, J shed 7 bases, and the junction held 12 bases outside the gene matches. Healthy Caucasians provided all donations. Turning to this clonotype: The antigen remains unidentified.

This chain connects TRBV7-7 to TRBJ2-5; 8 bases are a match to TRBD2. The receptor was derived from a man between 18 and 29 years old in good health. Material: memory T cells sorted from blood. CDR3 in DNA: TGTGCCAGCAGCCCGGCACTAGCGGAAGGGGGGACCCAGTACTTC. It encodes CASSPALAEGGTQYF.